Shown below are 30 T cell receptor beta chains from a single sample sequenced in a study of blood T cell repertoires in COVID-19. Measured with immunoSEQ multiplex PCR; TCRdb has only the in-frame clones, and not every one. Here the sample spans 110,000 or so clones, about 88% being singletons. The sample consisted of peripheral blood. These receptors were taken from a woman between 70 and 85 years old who had recovered from COVID-19.

The chain carries TRBV30 and TRBJ1-6, with D perhaps matching TRBD1 (6 bases). The CDR3 totals 13 residues. The germline V gene encodes CDR1 GTSNPN and CDR2 SVGIG (reference sequence). Deletions cut 3 bases from V and 5 bases from J, with 8 bases between. The chain's CDR3 is CAWSHRDNSPLHF. CDR3 coding DNA: TGTGCCTGGAGCCACAGGGATAATTCACCCCTCCACTTT. Full variable domain (rest looked up from reference TRBV30 and TRBJ1-6): SQTIHQWPATLVQPVGSPLSLECTVEGTSNPNLYWYRQAAGRGLQLLFYSVGIGQISSEVPQNLSASRPQDRQFILSSKKLLLSDSGFYLCAWSHRDNSPLHFGNGTRLTVT.

The rearrangement links TRBV12-3 or TRBV12-4 to TRBJ1-1; D is perhaps TRBD1 (5 bases). This CDR3 comprises 13 residues. V was shortened by 6 bases and J by 8 bases, with 16 bases between the two germline ends. The CDR3 DNA is TGTGCCAGCAGCCTAGGACACTCTGGGGAAGCTTTCTTT. Translating gives CASSLGHSGEAFF.

This clone appeared once. The genes are TRBV5-1 and TRBJ2-7, with 8 bases fitting TRBD2. V shed 4 bases, J shed 5 bases, and the junction held 2 bases outside the gene matches. The CDR3 totals 12 residues. The V gene's germline CDR1 is SGHRS and CDR2 YFSETQ. CDR3 residues: CASSQTSDEQYF. In DNA, the CDR3 is TGCGCCAGCAGCCAGACTAGCGACGAGCAGTACTTC.

The chain employs TRBV29-1 and TRBJ2-7; 8 nucleotides align to TRBD1. The V gene end was trimmed by 8 bases and the J gene end by 3 bases; junction bases not matched to a gene: 6. Germline values: CDR1 SQVTM, CDR2 ANQGSEA. This CDR3 region has 12 residues. The CDR3 reads CSFSGTGYEQYF. The CDR3 bases are TGCAGCTTCTCCGGGACAGGCTACGAGCAGTACTTC.

The chain recombines TRBV6-2 or TRBV6-3 with TRBJ1-6, with 10 bases matching TRBD1. The CDR3 extends over 17 amino acids. Germline loops: CDR1 MNHEY, CDR2 SVGEGT. The ends lost 4 bases at V and 10 bases at J; junction bases unmatched: 13. CDR3 protein: CASSFYPADRGQSPLHF. As DNA, the CDR3 is TGTGCCAGCAGTTTCTACCCAGCTGACAGGGGGCAGTCACCCCTCCACTTT.

The chain couples TRBV28 to TRBJ2-7, with TRBD2 matching over 7 bases. Germline V lookup: CDR1 MDHEN, CDR2 SYDVKM. CDR3 length equals 14 residues. J was trimmed by 4 bases and V by 8 bases; bases with no gene match: 11. Here the CDR3 DNA reads TGTGCCAGCCGGGGTAGCGGGCCTACTTACGAGCAGTACTTC. It codes for CASRGSGPTYEQYF.

The chain has TRBV6-5 and TRBJ1-5, with no clear D. This CDR3 region has 13 residues. Germline V gene sequence: CDR1 MNHEY, CDR2 SVGAGI. V lost 8 bases, J lost 3 bases, and 11 bases lay in between. The CDR3 DNA reads TGTGCCAGCTCGGGTGGCCTCAATCAGCCCCAGCATTTT. Amino acids: CASSGGLNQPQHF.

The gene calls are TRBV5-1 and TRBJ1-3; D is ambiguous. Trimming took 0 bases from V and 3 from J, leaving 10 bases between them. Per germline, CDR1 SGHRS and CDR2 YFSETQ. This CDR3 comprises 15 residues. In nucleotides, the CDR3 is TGCGCCAGCAGCTTGGATCGGGGAGATGGAAACACCATATATTTT. This codes for CASSLDRGDGNTIYF. Variable domain in full (rest from reference TRBV5-1 and TRBJ1-3): KAGVTQTPRYLIKTRGQQVTLSCSPISGHRSVSWYQQTPGQGLQFLFEYFSETQRNKGNFPGRFSGRQFSNSRSEMNVSTLELGDSALYLCASSLDRGDGNTIYFGEGSWLTVV.

The rearrangement uses TRBV11-2 and TRBJ1-1; D not certain. CDR3 length: 14 residues. Trimming removed 2 bases from V and 3 bases from J, with 10 bases in between. The V gene's germline CDR1 is SGHAT and CDR2 FQNNGV. CDR3 region: CASSLINQDTEAFF. The DNA for the CDR3 is TGTGCCAGCAGCTTAATCAACCAGGACACTGAAGCTTTCTTT.

This clone occurred once. This rearrangement joins TRBV3-1 (or the pseudogene TRBV3-2) to TRBJ2-7; no definite D call. The CDR3 covers 14 residues. Germline V gives CDR1 LGHDT, CDR2 YNNKEL (reference sequence). Trimming took off 1 base at V and 2 bases at J, with 9 bases between the two ends. CDR3 in DNA: TGTGCCAGCAGCCAAGGGCACGCCACCTACGAGCAGTACTTC. Amino acid sequence: CASSQGHATYEQYF.

This chain uses TRBV7-9 with TRBJ1-4; D is ambiguous. The V and J ends lost 5 bases and 4 bases respectively, with 14 bases between them. Looked up from germline, CDR1 is SEHNR and CDR2 is FQNEAQ (reference sequence). This CDR3 contains 15 residues. CDR3 residues: CASSPRAEGNEKLFF. CDR3 sequence (DNA): TGTGCCAGCAGCCCGAGGGCGGAGGGTAATGAAAAACTGTTTTTT.

The chain joins TRBV6-1 to TRBJ2-1; 9 positions match TRBD1. J lost 7 bases, V lost 0 bases, and 7 bases had no gene match. The CDR3 sequence is 16 residues long. Germline V lookup: CDR1 MNHNS, CDR2 SASEGT. CDR3 DNA sequence: TGTGCCAGCAGTGAAGCTTATGGGACAGGGAGAAATGAGCAGTTCTTC. It specifies CASSEAYGTGRNEQFF.

This clone has only one observation. The rearrangement links TRBV14 to TRBJ1-1; D not resolved. The V gene's germline CDR1 is SGHDN and CDR2 FVKESK. This CDR3 is built from 13 residues. Trimming took off 4 bases at V and 5 bases at J, with 11 bases between the two ends. CDR3 protein: CASSPTLRTEAFF. The CDR3 bases are TGTGCCAGCAGCCCTACCCTGAGGACTGAAGCTTTCTTT.

Sample share makes this clone medium-sized. The chain carries TRBV27 and TRBJ2-2, with D perhaps matching TRBD2 (5 bases). Germline V gene lookup returns CDR1 MNHEY and CDR2 SMNVEV (reference sequence). The V end was cut by 5 bases, the J end by 2 bases, with 9 bases between. The CDR3 runs 14 residues. The CDR3 DNA sequence: TGTGCCAGCAGTCCCGACTATAACACCGGGGAGCTGTTTTTT. Its protein is CASSPDYNTGELFF.

The table lists this clone with a count of one. The CDR3 nucleotides are TGTGCCAGCAGCCCGCCGGGATTTCGCTCTGGAAACACCATATATTTT. It codes for CASSPPGFRSGNTIYF. V gene TRBV5-8 combines with J gene TRBJ1-3; D call uncertain. V lost 4 bases and J 0 bases, leaving 14 bases between the germline ends. CDR1 SGHTS and CDR2 YDEGEE come from the germline V gene. This CDR3 has 16 amino acids. Complete variable domain (other parts from reference TRBV5-8 and TRBJ1-3): EAGVTQSPTHLIKTRGQQATLRCSPISGHTSVYWYQQALGLGLQFLLWYDEGEERNRGNFPPRFSGRQFPNYSSELNVNALELEDSALYLCASSPPGFRSGNTIYFGEGSWLTVV.

J is TRBJ1-4 and V is TRBV4-3; 9 bases are shared with TRBD1. The CDR3 extends over 16 amino acids. Germline V gene sequence: CDR1 LGHNA, CDR2 YSLEER. Unmatched junction bases numbered 7, after V lost 6 bases and J lost 2 bases. The CDR3 bases are TGCGCCAGCAGTTTCCAACAGGGGGCTACTAATGAAAAACTGTTTTTT. Translating gives CASSFQQGATNEKLFF.

This clone was observed a handful of times. V usage is TRBV23-1 and J usage is TRBJ2-3, with 8 bases aligning to TRBD2. TRBV23-1 is marked as an open reading frame, function uncertain. There are 17 residues in the CDR3. V was pared by 0 bases and J by 10 bases, with 15 bases of the junction left unmatched. The CDR3 region has the DNA TGCGCCAGCAGTCAATCGAGGATAGGCGGGAGGAAGCGGTCGCAGTATTTT. Translating it yields CASSQSRIGGRKRSQYF.

The V call is TRBV6-5, the J call TRBJ2-7, with a possible D match to TRBD1 (6 bases). Trimming removed 6 bases at V and 6 bases at J, with 18 bases between. This CDR3 spans 14 amino acids. Germline CDR1 reads MNHEY; CDR2 reads SVGAGI. CDR3 sequence reads: CASSLQGPIGEQYF. CDR3 nucleotide sequence: TGTGCCAGCAGCCTTCAGGGGCCGATTGGCGAGCAGTACTTC.

The chain joins TRBV28 to TRBJ2-5; D perhaps matches TRBD1 (7 bases). The CDR3 sequence is 14 residues long. V was pared by 2 bases and J by 6 bases, with 13 bases between. Germline CDR1 MDHEN, CDR2 SYDVKM. CDR3 DNA sequence: TGTGCCAGCAGTTTACCACAGGGGAGGCAGACCCAGTACTTC. Protein product: CASSLPQGRQTQYF.

This sequence joins TRBV9 and TRBJ2-1; a possible D gene is TRBD1 (6 bases). The germline CDR1 and CDR2 sequences are SGDLS and YYNGEE. V lost 0 bases to trimming and J lost 5 bases, with 9 bases between them. The CDR3 is 14 residues long. The CDR3: CASSVGQGNNEQFF. CDR3 nucleotides: TGTGCCAGCAGCGTAGGGCAGGGGAACAATGAGCAGTTCTTC.

The chain couples TRBV6-5 to TRBJ1-2; 7 bases agree with TRBD1. Germline-derived CDR1 and CDR2 are MNHEY and SVGAGI. The ends lost 5 bases at V and 0 bases at J; junction bases unmatched: 6. This CDR3 is built from 15 residues. CDR3 sequence reads: CASSIRQGANYGYTF. CDR3 DNA: TGTGCCAGCAGTATTAGACAGGGAGCTAACTATGGCTACACCTTC.

Remarks on this clone: The junction departs from the called germline gene at one end, perhaps through a read error. The rearrangement joins TRBV6-1 to TRBJ2-4, with D unclear. The CDR3 length is 13 residues. Germline lookup yields CDR1 MNHNS and CDR2 SASEGT. The CDR3 here is CASSEGLVLPRFF. CDR3 nucleotide sequence: TGTGCCAGCAGTGAAGGGCTAGTCCTCCCACGGTTTTTC.

The genes are TRBV30 and TRBJ2-3; possibly TRBD2 for D (5 bases). The germline V gene encodes CDR1 GTSNPN and CDR2 SVGIG (reference sequence). Trimming shortened V by 4 bases and J by 0 bases, and 11 bases separated the two germline ends. The length of the CDR3 is 14 residues. In DNA, the CDR3 is TGTGCCTGGAACATCGGCGGGAGCACAGATACGCAGTATTTT. This sequence encodes CAWNIGGSTDTQYF.

The chain joins TRBV7-9 to TRBJ1-1, with D possibly TRBD1 on 5 matching bases. Germline lookup yields CDR1 SEHNR and CDR2 FQNEAQ (reference sequence). Trimming cost V 5 bases and J 5 bases, with 15 bases left between them. This CDR3 has 14 residues. CDR3 in DNA: TGTGCCAGCAGCCCGTATGGGGGGGGAACTGAAGCTTTCTTT. Translation: CASSPYGGGTEAFF.

This clone was picked up one time. The chain couples TRBV7-2 to TRBJ2-2; TRBD1 matches 8 bases. The J segment lost 8 bases and the V segment lost 2 bases, leaving 13 bases of the junction unmatched. The CDR3 loop spans 17 amino acids. CDR1 is SGHTA, CDR2 FQGNSA, per germline. The CDR3 DNA reads TGTGCCAGCAGCTTATCATTTGGTGGCAGGGGGCGAGGGGAGCTGTTTTTT. Its translation is CASSLSFGGRGRGELFF.

This chain links TRBV7-9 with TRBJ2-3; 11 bases are a match to TRBD2. Trimming removed 5 bases from V and 0 bases from J; junction bases left unmatched: 10. The CDR3 has 18 amino acids. Germline values: CDR1 SEHNR, CDR2 FQNEAQ (reference sequence). CDR3 amino acids: CASSRWASGGTSTDTQYF. For the CDR3, the DNA is TGTGCCAGCAGCCGTTGGGCTAGCGGGGGGACTAGCACAGATACGCAGTATTTT.

The chain couples TRBV7-2 to TRBJ2-7; 7 positions agree with TRBD1. The junction had 4 bases not matched to a gene; V was cut back by 5 bases and J by 6 bases. Germline CDR1 is SGHTA and CDR2 is FQGNSA. CDR3 size: 12 residues. The CDR3: CASSVGTVEQYF. CDR3 sequence (DNA): TGTGCCAGCAGCGTAGGGACAGTCGAGCAGTACTTC.

The chain carries TRBV13 and TRBJ1-2, with unresolved D. Germline loops: CDR1 PRHDT, CDR2 FYEKMQ (reference sequence). The CDR3 is made up of 15 amino acids. V was trimmed by 5 bases and J by 7 bases, leaving 20 bases between them. The CDR3 coding sequence is TGTGCCAGCAGCAGTATCGGAAGGCCTGCGGGTGGCTACACCTTC. Encoded protein: CASSSIGRPAGGYTF.

J is TRBJ2-5 and V is TRBV7-2; D call uncertain. The CDR3 sequence is 12 residues long. Looked up from germline, CDR1 is SGHTA and CDR2 is FQGNSA. V lost 3 bases to trimming and J lost 2 bases, with 4 bases between them. CDR3 nucleotides: TGTGCCAGCAGCTTCGGTCAAGAGACCCAGTACTTC. Residues: CASSFGQETQYF.

The CDR3 coding sequence is TGCGCCAGCAGCCCGGGGGCTAACTATGGCTACACCTTC. Its protein is CASSPGANYGYTF. The V call is TRBV5-1, the J call TRBJ1-2; possibly TRBD1 for D (5 bases). This CDR3 contains 13 residues. CDR1 and CDR2 (germline): SGHRS, YFSETQ. The ends were cut back, 4 bases at V and 0 bases at J, with 7 bases in the middle.